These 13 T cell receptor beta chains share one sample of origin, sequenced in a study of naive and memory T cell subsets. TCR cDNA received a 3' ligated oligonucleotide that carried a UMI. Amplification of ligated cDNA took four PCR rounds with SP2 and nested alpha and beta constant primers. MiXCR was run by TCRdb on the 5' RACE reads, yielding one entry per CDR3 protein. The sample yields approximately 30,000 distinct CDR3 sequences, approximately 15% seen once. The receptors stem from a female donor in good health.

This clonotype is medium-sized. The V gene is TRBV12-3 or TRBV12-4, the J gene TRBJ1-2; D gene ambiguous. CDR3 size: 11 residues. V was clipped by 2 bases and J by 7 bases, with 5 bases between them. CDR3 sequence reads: CASSLRVGYTF. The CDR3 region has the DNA TGTGCCAGCAGTTTAAGGGTTGGCTACACCTTC.

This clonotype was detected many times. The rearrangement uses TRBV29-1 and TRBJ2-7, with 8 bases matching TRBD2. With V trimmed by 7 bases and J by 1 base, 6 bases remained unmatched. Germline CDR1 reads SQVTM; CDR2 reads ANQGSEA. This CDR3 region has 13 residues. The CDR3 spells CSAGGGRSYEQYF. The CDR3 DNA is TGCAGCGCCGGCGGGGGGAGGTCCTACGAGCAGTACTTC.

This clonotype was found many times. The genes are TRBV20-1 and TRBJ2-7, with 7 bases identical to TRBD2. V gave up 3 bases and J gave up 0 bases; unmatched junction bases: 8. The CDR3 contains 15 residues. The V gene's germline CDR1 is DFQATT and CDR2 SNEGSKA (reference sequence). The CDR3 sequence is CSASEGLLHSYEQYF. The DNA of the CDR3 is TGCAGTGCTAGTGAGGGACTACTCCACTCCTACGAGCAGTACTTC.

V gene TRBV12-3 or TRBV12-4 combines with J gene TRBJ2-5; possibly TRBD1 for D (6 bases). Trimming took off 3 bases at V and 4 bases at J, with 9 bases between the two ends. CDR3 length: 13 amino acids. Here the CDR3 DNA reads TGTGCCAGCAGTTTCCAAGGGGGAGAGACCCAGTACTTC. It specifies CASSFQGGETQYF.

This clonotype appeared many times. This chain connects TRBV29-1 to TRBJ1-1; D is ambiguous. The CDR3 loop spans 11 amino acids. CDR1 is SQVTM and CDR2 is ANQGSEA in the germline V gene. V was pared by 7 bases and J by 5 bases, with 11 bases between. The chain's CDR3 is CSGRWGTEAFF. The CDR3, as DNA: TGCAGCGGCCGGTGGGGTACTGAAGCTTTCTTT. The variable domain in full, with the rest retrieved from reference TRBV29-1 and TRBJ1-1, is SAVISQKPSRDICQRGTSLTIQCQVDSQVTMMFWYRQQPGQSLTLIATANQGSEATYESGFVIDKFPISRPNLTFSTLTVSNMSPEDSSIYLCSGRWGTEAFFGQGTRLTVV.

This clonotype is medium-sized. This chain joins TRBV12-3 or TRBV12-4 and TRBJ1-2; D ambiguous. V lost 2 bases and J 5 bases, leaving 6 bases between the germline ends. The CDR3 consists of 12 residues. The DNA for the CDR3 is TGTGCCAGCAGTTTAACAGCGTATGGCTACACCTTC. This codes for CASSLTAYGYTF.

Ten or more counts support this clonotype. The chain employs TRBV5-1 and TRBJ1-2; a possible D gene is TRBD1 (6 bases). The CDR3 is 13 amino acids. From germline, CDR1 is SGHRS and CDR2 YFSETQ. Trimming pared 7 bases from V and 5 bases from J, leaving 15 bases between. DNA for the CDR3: TGCGCCAGCCAGCCGGGACAAGGATATGGCTACACCTTC. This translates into CASQPGQGYGYTF.

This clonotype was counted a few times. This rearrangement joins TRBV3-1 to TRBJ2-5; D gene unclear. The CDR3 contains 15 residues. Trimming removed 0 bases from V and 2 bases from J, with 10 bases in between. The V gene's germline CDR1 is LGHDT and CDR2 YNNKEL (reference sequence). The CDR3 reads CASSQDAATQETQYF. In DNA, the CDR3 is TGTGCCAGCAGCCAAGATGCAGCCACGCAAGAGACCCAGTACTTC.

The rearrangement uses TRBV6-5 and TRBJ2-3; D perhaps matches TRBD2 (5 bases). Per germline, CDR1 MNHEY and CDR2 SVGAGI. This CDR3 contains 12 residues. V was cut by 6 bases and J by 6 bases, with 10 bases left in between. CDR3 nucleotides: TGTGCCAGCAGGACTACGACGGATACGCAGTATTTT. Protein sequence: CASRTTTDTQYF.

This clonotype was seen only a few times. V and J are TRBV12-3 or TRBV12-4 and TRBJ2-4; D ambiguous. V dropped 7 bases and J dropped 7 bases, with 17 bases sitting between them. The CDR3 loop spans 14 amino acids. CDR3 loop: CASTPRLAENIQYF. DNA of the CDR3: TGTGCCAGCACTCCTCGGCTCGCCGAGAACATTCAGTACTTC.

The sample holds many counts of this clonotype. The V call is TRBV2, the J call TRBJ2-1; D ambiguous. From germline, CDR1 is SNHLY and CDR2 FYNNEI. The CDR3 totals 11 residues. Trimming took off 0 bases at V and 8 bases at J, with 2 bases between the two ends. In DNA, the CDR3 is TGTGCCAGCAGTGAAGCGGATGAGCAGTTCTTC. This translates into CASSEADEQFF.

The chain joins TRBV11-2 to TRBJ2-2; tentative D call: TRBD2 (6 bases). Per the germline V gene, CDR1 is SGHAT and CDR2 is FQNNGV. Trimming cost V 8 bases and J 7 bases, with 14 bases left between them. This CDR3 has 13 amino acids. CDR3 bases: TGTGCCAGCTTCGGACTAAAGGTCGGGGAGCTGTTTTTT. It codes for CASFGLKVGELFF.

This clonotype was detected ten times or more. DNA for the CDR3: TGCAGTGCCGCGGGGGGCCGGAGCACAGATACGCAGTATTTT. It encodes CSAAGGRSTDTQYF. The rearrangement uses TRBV20-1 and TRBJ2-3, with 8 nucleotides matching TRBD2. The germline CDR1 and CDR2 sequences are DFQATT and SNEGSKA (reference sequence). The CDR3 is made up of 14 amino acids. J was trimmed by 0 bases and V by 6 bases; bases with no gene match: 5.